Presented here are 16 T cell receptor beta chains from one specimen sequenced in a study of T-cell reconstitution after alpha-beta-depleted transplantation in children. It was with unique molecular identifiers that the TCRbeta library was prepared. One entry per CDR3 protein results from TCRdb running MiXCR on the PCR reads. This table has around 670,000 distinct CDR3 sequences, around 13% appearing once. The input for sequencing was PBMCs, taken before TCRalphabeta/CD19-depleted stem cell transplant. These receptors originate from a girl aged 2 to 9 with congenital amegakaryocytic thrombocytopenia, due to receive a stem cell transplant.

This clonotype was seen a handful of times. V is TRBV5-1 and J is TRBJ2-7; D unresolved. CDR1 is SGHRS and CDR2 is YFSETQ in the germline V gene. CDR3 length: 13 residues. Trimming took off 4 bases at V and 7 bases at J, with 15 bases between the two ends. The chain's CDR3 is CASSPLGPREQYF. CDR3 in DNA: TGCGCCAGCAGCCCCCTAGGACCTCGAGAGCAGTACTTC.

This clonotype occurred many times. The J gene is TRBJ1-6, the V gene TRBV5-1; D may be TRBD1 (6 bases). CDR1 and CDR2 from the germline V gene are SGHRS and YFSETQ. V lost 7 bases, J lost 8 bases, and 13 bases lay in between. The CDR3 sequence is 13 residues long. In DNA form, the CDR3 reads TGCGCCAGCGGTCTAAGGACAGATTCACCCCTCCACTTT. Protein sequence: CASGLRTDSPLHF.

This clonotype was recorded many times. The chain is built from TRBV25-1 and TRBJ1-1; possibly TRBD1 for D (5 bases). V lost 3 bases to trimming and J lost 5 bases, with 10 bases between them. This CDR3 has 13 amino acids. The germline gives CDR1 MGHDK, CDR2 SYGVNS. The CDR3 protein is CASSDSGRTEAFF. The CDR3 DNA reads TGTGCCAGCAGTGACTCAGGGAGAACTGAAGCTTTCTTT.

In this sample, this clonotype turned up many times. The V and J genes are TRBV12-3 or TRBV12-4 and TRBJ2-3; no reliable D call. Trimming stripped 7 bases from V and 4 bases from J, with 12 bases between. The CDR3 is 13 amino acids. CDR3 in amino acids: CASIAGSADTQYF. CDR3 DNA sequence: TGTGCCAGCATTGCAGGAAGTGCAGATACGCAGTATTTT.

J is TRBJ2-1 and V is TRBV6-5; tentative D call: TRBD2 (5 bases). CDR1 and CDR2 (germline): MNHEY, SVGAGI. The CDR3 sequence is 13 residues long. V shed 1 base and J shed 8 bases, with 9 bases lying between them. This CDR3 reads CASSYWTGYEQFF. The CDR3 bases are TGTGCCAGCAGTTACTGGACTGGCTATGAGCAGTTCTTC.

This clonotype was seen many times. This rearrangement joins TRBV20-1 to TRBJ2-1, with 8 bases identical to TRBD2. The CDR3 consists of 14 residues. Germline values: CDR1 DFQATT, CDR2 SNEGSKA (reference sequence). J gave up 12 bases and V 6 bases, and 16 bases lay outside the gene matches. CDR3 residues: CSARGGLASGGQFF. The CDR3 DNA sequence: TGCAGTGCGAGGGGAGGACTAGCCTCAGGAGGGCAGTTCTTC.

Comment on this clonotype: An end of the junction does not agree with germline; a read error may underlie this. J is TRBJ2-7 and V is TRBV20-1, with 11 positions matching TRBD2. This CDR3 region has 15 residues. The germline CDR1 and CDR2 sequences are DFQATT and SNEGSKA (reference sequence). DNA for the CDR3: TGCAGTGCTAGAGACCGACTAGCGGGGACCTACGAGCCGTACTTC. Encoded protein: CSARDRLAGTYEPYF.

This clonotype was recorded at least ten times. The chain links TRBV11-2 to TRBJ2-5, with D unresolved. CDR3 length: 12 amino acids. CDR1 is SGHAT and CDR2 is FQNNGV in the germline V gene. Trimming left V 5 bases short and J 7 bases short, with 11 bases between. CDR3 nucleotide sequence: TGTGCCAGCAGCCGTCAAGTTTGGACCCAGTACTTC. The encoded protein is CASSRQVWTQYF.

The chain is built from TRBV5-1 and TRBJ2-7; 9 positions match TRBD2. With V trimmed by 5 bases and J by 7 bases, 13 bases remained unmatched. The germline V gene encodes CDR1 SGHRS and CDR2 YFSETQ. This CDR3 contains 15 residues. CDR3 nucleotides: TGCGCCAGCAGTACGACTAGCGGACCGAGTCTGGAGCAGTACTTC. It yields the protein CASSTTSGPSLEQYF.

The genes are TRBV4-1 and TRBJ2-7; 9 bases align to TRBD2. The CDR3 has 14 residues. Trimming removed 7 bases from V and 1 base from J; junction bases left unmatched: 5. Germline V lookup: CDR1 MGHRA, CDR2 YSYEKL. The CDR3 DNA is TGCGCCAGCACTGTGCGGGAGGGGTCCTACGAGCAGTACTTC. Its translation: CASTVREGSYEQYF.

There are many counts of this clonotype. This chain links TRBV29-1 with TRBJ2-7; D call uncertain. The V end lost 7 bases, the J end lost 3 bases, and 10 bases lay between the germline ends. The CDR3 consists of 11 residues. CDR1 is SQVTM and CDR2 is ANQGSEA in the germline V gene. This CDR3 is CSAIRSYEQYF. CDR3 coding DNA: TGCAGCGCGATCCGGAGCTACGAGCAGTACTTC.

A note on this clonotype: Given a much more abundant clone one base away, this may be a read error. The J gene is TRBJ1-1, the V gene TRBV20-1; D not resolved. Germline-derived CDR1 and CDR2 are DFQATT and SNEGSKA (reference sequence). This CDR3 is built from 16 residues. This CDR3 is CCASMSADPMGTEAFF. The CDR3 coding sequence is TGCTGTGCTAGTATGTCGGCAGACCCGATGGGCACTGAAGCTTTCTTT.

This clonotype occurred once. The gene calls are TRBV13 and TRBJ2-7; TRBD2 matches at 13 bases. The germline V gene has CDR1 PRHDT and CDR2 FYEKMQ (reference sequence). There are 14 residues in the CDR3. V was clipped by 6 bases and J by 9 bases; unmatched bases: 8. CDR3 residues: CASRRGLAGVAQYF. DNA of the CDR3: TGTGCCAGCAGAAGAGGACTAGCGGGAGTGGCGCAGTACTTC.

The V and J genes are TRBV20-1 and TRBJ2-2, with D possibly matching TRBD2 (5 bases). The CDR3 is made up of 15 amino acids. Germline-derived CDR1 and CDR2 are DFQATT and SNEGSKA (reference sequence). Between the trimmed V and J ends, which lost 1 base and 4 bases, there was a span of 13 bases. CDR3 nucleotides: TGCAGTGCTAGAGCGGGAACGGAACTCACCGGGGAGCTGTTTTTT. Translated, it gives CSARAGTELTGELFF.

This clonotype was counted many times. The chain uses TRBV29-1 and TRBJ1-5, with D hard to call. CDR1 SQVTM and CDR2 ANQGSEA come from the germline V gene. The CDR3 runs 13 residues. V was trimmed by 6 bases and J by 3 bases, leaving 12 bases between them. DNA for the CDR3: TGCAGCGTCCGAGGGTCGTACAATCAGCCCCAGCATTTT. It codes for CSVRGSYNQPQHF.

The CDR3 coding sequence is TGTGCCTGGAGTGCGGACACGTTCGGGGGCTACACCTTC. Translated, it gives CAWSADTFGGYTF. This chain connects TRBV30 to TRBJ1-2, with a tentative D call TRBD1 (5 bases). Trimming pared 1 base from V and 8 bases from J, leaving 14 bases between. The germline V gene has CDR1 GTSNPN and CDR2 SVGIG (reference sequence). The CDR3 spans 13 residues.